This T cell receptor beta chain was retrieved from a study of blood T cell repertoires in COVID-19. The data were produced by immunoSEQ multiplex PCR, yet TCRdb's version contains in-frame clones alone and is incomplete. The sample gives roughly 250,000 clones, about 88% of which show up once; about 1.5% is in the top ten. V lost 3 bases, J lost 9 bases, and 9 bases stayed unmatched. The CDR3 totals 15 residues. Germline V lookup: CDR1 MDHEN, CDR2 SYDVKM. Participants spanned ages roughly 18 to 90 years and resided in roughly 22 US areas. Participant-reported clinical history was the basis for cohort assignment.

Sequencing was done on a sample of PBMCs or T cells enriched from blood (not recorded which). V is TRBV28 and J is TRBJ2-1; TRBD2 matches at 9 bases. This clonotype was sampled from a woman aged 45-65 years who had recovered from COVID-19. CDR3 amino acids: CASSFWREGPREQFF. As DNA, the CDR3 is TGTGCCAGCAGTTTCTGGCGGGAGGGCCCGCGTGAGCAGTTCTTC. Filled out from reference TRBV28 and TRBJ2-1, the complete variable domain reads DVKVTQSSRYLVKRTGEKVFLECVQDMDHENMFWYRQDPGLGLRLIYFSYDVKMKEKGDIPEGYSVSREKKERFSLILESASTNQTSMYLCASSFWREGPREQFFGPGTRLTVL.